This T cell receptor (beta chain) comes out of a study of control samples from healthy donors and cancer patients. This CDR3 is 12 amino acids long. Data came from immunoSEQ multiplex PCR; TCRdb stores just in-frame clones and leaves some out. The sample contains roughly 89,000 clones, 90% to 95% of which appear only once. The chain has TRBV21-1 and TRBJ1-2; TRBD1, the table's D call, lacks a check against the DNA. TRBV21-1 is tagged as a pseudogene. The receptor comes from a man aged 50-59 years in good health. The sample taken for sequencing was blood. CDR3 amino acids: CASSLRGTGYTF. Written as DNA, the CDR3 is TGTGCCAGCAGCCTCAGGGGGACTGGCTACACCTTC.